Listed below are T cell receptor beta chains from one sample, sequenced in a study of post-analysis software for immune sequencing data. TCRdb used MiXCR to reprocess the PCR reads, holding one entry per CDR3 protein. The sample lists roughly 600,000 distinct CDR3 sequences; around 40% were seen once. The source material was blood. The receptors shown here come from a girl aged 10-17 years with multiple sclerosis. CDR3s include the opening cysteine and the closing phenylalanine or tryptophan. The D gene is left open where the match is weak. The size entry is marked missing in some rows and otherwise reads once, few, many or a size class.

J: TRBJ2-7; length: 15; D: NA; V: TRBV7-9; size: NA; DNA: TGTGCCAGCAGCTTAGAGGGGGCTAGCGGCTACGAGCAGTACTTC; CDR3: CASSLEGASGYEQYF
J: TRBJ1-2; length: 15; D: NA; V: TRBV3-1; size: NA; DNA: TGTGCCAGCAGCCAAGATTCGGGACCGACCTATGGCTACACCTTC; CDR3: CASSQDSGPTYGYTF
J: TRBJ1-5; length: 15; D: TRBD1; V: TRBV9; size: few; DNA: TGTGCCAGCAGCGTAGATGGGACAGGGGCTCAGCCCCAGCATTTT; CDR3: CASSVDGTGAQPQHF
J: TRBJ1-5; length: 14; D: NA; V: TRBV12-3/TRBV12-4; size: few; DNA: TGTGCCAGCAGTTTCCCGGGGTTCGATCAGCCCCAGCATTTT; CDR3: CASSFPGFDQPQHF
J: TRBJ2-7; length: 14; D: NA; V: TRBV27; size: NA; DNA: TGTGCCAGCAGTCCCACAGGGACTATACACGAGCAGTACTTC; CDR3: CASSPTGTIHEQYF
J: TRBJ2-1; length: 20; D: NA; V: TRBV6-1; size: NA; DNA: TGTGCCAGCAGCCATCGCACAGGCGCGAGACTGGCTCAAACCTACAATGAGCAGTTCTTC; CDR3: CASSHRTGARLAQTYNEQFF
J: TRBJ1-1; length: 14; D: NA; V: TRBV9; size: few; DNA: TGTGCCAGCAGCGTAGGGGGGAAGAACACTGAAGCTTTCTTT; CDR3: CASSVGGKNTEAFF
J: TRBJ1-2; length: 12; D: NA; V: TRBV29-1; size: NA; DNA: TGCTCCGGGGGGGGCTCCGGGGCTGGCTACACCTTC; CDR3: CSGGGSGAGYTF
J: TRBJ2-3; length: 12; D: NA; V: TRBV7-9; size: few; DNA: TGTGCCAGCAGCTTATTCCAAGATACGCAGTATTTT; CDR3: CASSLFQDTQYF
J: TRBJ2-4; length: 15; D: NA; V: TRBV10-1; size: NA; DNA: TGCGCCAGCAGTGATGGGTCCCTAGCCAAAAACATTCAGTACTTC; CDR3: CASSDGSLAKNIQYF
J: TRBJ2-3; length: 16; D: NA; V: TRBV7-8; size: few; DNA: TGTGCCAGCAGCCCTTGGACGCGGGAAAGCACAGATACGCAGTATTTT; CDR3: CASSPWTRESTDTQYF
J: TRBJ2-5; length: 12; D: NA; V: TRBV2; size: few; DNA: TGTGCCAGCAGTCACAGGGTAGAGACCCAGTACTTC; CDR3: CASSHRVETQYF
J: TRBJ2-3; length: 15; D: NA; V: TRBV2; size: few; DNA: TGTGCCAGCAGTGACTCTAGCGCGGGGGCGGATACGCAGTATTTT; CDR3: CASSDSSAGADTQYF
J: TRBJ1-2; length: 14; D: TRBD1; V: TRBV5-1; size: NA; DNA: TGCGCCAGCAGCCGGGGGACAGGGGACTATGGCTACACCTTC; CDR3: CASSRGTGDYGYTF
J: TRBJ2-7; length: 15; D: TRBD1; V: TRBV5-1; size: NA; DNA: TGCGCCAGCAGCGTGGACAGGTTGAGCTCCTACGAGCAGTACTTC; CDR3: CASSVDRLSSYEQYF
J: TRBJ1-1; length: 14; D: NA; V: TRBV4-1; size: NA; DNA: TGCGCCAGCAGCCAAGTTTTCCGGGACACTGAAGCTTTCTTT; CDR3: CASSQVFRDTEAFF
J: TRBJ1-1; length: 13; D: NA; V: TRBV10-2; size: NA; DNA: TGCGCCAGCAGTGAGATACAGAACACTGAAGCTTTCTTT; CDR3: CASSEIQNTEAFF
J: TRBJ2-3; length: 15; D: TRBD2; V: TRBV12-3/TRBV12-4; size: NA; DNA: TGTGCCAGCAGTTTACGCGGGGGGGCCGCAGATACGCAGTATTTT; CDR3: CASSLRGGAADTQYF
J: TRBJ2-5; length: 15; D: NA; V: TRBV5-6; size: few; DNA: TGTGCCAGCAGCCAAGACCGCTCCTTACGCGAGACCCAGTACTTC; CDR3: CASSQDRSLRETQYF
J: TRBJ2-7; length: 15; D: NA; V: TRBV27; size: NA; DNA: TGTGCCAGCAGTTGGTCGGTGACCGAGACCTACGAGCAGTACTTC; CDR3: CASSWSVTETYEQYF
J: TRBJ2-1; length: 14; D: NA; V: TRBV7-9; size: few; DNA: TGTGCCAGCAGCTTGTCAGAAGCCTACAATGAGCAGTTCTTC; CDR3: CASSLSEAYNEQFF
J: TRBJ2-2; length: 15; D: NA; V: TRBV12-3/TRBV12-4; size: NA; DNA: TGTGCCAGCAGTTTCCGACTGTCTAACACCGGGGAGCTGTTTTTT; CDR3: CASSFRLSNTGELFF
J: TRBJ2-6; length: 16; D: NA; V: TRBV20-1; size: many; DNA: TGCAGTGCCACGTCTGGGCGAGGCTCTGGGGCCAACGTCCTGACTTTC; CDR3: CSATSGRGSGANVLTF
J: TRBJ2-1; length: 14; D: NA; V: TRBV7-7; size: NA; DNA: TGTGCCTCCCGGCGGACCCCAGAATGGGAGACCCAGTTCTTC; CDR3: CASRRTPEWETQFF
J: TRBJ2-7; length: 13; D: NA; V: TRBV12-3/TRBV12-4; size: many; DNA: TGTGCCAGCAGTGAGTACACGGGCCACGAGCAGTACTTC; CDR3: CASSEYTGHEQYF
J: TRBJ2-7; length: 13; D: NA; V: TRBV12-3/TRBV12-4; size: few; DNA: TGTGCCAGCAGTCGGGGTAGTCTCTACGAGCAGTACTTC; CDR3: CASSRGSLYEQYF
J: TRBJ2-7; length: 13; D: NA; V: TRBV7-2; size: NA; DNA: TGTGCCAGCAGCTCCTATTTGGCCTACGAGCAGTACTTC; CDR3: CASSSYLAYEQYF
J: TRBJ2-6; length: 13; D: NA; V: TRBV3-1; size: NA; DNA: TGTGCCAGCAGCCAAGCCCGCTCCACCGTCCTGACTTTC; CDR3: CASSQARSTVLTF
J: TRBJ2-7; length: 13; D: NA; V: TRBV5-1; size: few; DNA: TGCGCCAGCAGCCCTCGGGATGCTTACGAGCAGTACTTC; CDR3: CASSPRDAYEQYF
J: TRBJ2-5; length: 14; D: NA; V: TRBV2; size: few; DNA: TGTGCCAGCAGTGTTGGCGGCAGGCAAGAGACCCAGTACTTC; CDR3: CASSVGGRQETQYF
J: TRBJ1-2; length: 14; D: NA; V: TRBV20-1; size: few; DNA: TGCAGTGCTAGAGATAAGGCAGCTAACTATGGCTACACCTTC; CDR3: CSARDKAANYGYTF
J: TRBJ2-7; length: 15; D: TRBD1; V: TRBV10-3; size: NA; DNA: TGTGCCATCAGCCAACGGGACAGGCCCTCCTACGAGCAGTACTTC; CDR3: CAISQRDRPSYEQYF
J: TRBJ1-4; length: 14; D: NA; V: TRBV25-1; size: NA; DNA: TGTGCCAGCAGTGACGGTGGGTCCGATGAAAAACTGTTTTTT; CDR3: CASSDGGSDEKLFF
J: TRBJ2-7; length: 13; D: NA; V: TRBV7-9; size: once; DNA: TGTGCCAGCAGCTTAAGGACGAATTACGAGCAGTACTTC; CDR3: CASSLRTNYEQYF
J: TRBJ2-3; length: 13; D: NA; V: TRBV9; size: NA; DNA: TGTGCCAGCAGCGTAGAGGGCGCTGGGACGCAGTATTTT; CDR3: CASSVEGAGTQYF
J: TRBJ2-1; length: 17; D: TRBD2; V: TRBV4-1; size: NA; DNA: TGCGCCAGCAGCCAAGAACCGGGACTAGCGGATTACAATGAGCAGTTCTTC; CDR3: CASSQEPGLADYNEQFF
J: TRBJ2-5; length: 12; D: NA; V: TRBV20-1; size: NA; DNA: TGCAGTGCAGTCCGGACCGAAGAGACCCAGTACTTC; CDR3: CSAVRTEETQYF
J: TRBJ2-1; length: 15; D: TRBD2; V: TRBV7-3; size: few; DNA: TGTGCCAGCAGCTTAGGGACTAGCCCCTACAATGAGCAGTTCTTC; CDR3: CASSLGTSPYNEQFF
J: TRBJ2-5; length: 15; D: NA; V: TRBV9; size: NA; DNA: TGTGCCAGCAGCGCCCGGGGTTATGACAAAGAGACCCAGTACTTC; CDR3: CASSARGYDKETQYF
J: TRBJ2-1; length: 13; D: NA; V: TRBV11-2; size: NA; DNA: TGTGCCAGCAGCTTTCACAGGGAAAATGAGCAGTTCTTC; CDR3: CASSFHRENEQFF
J: TRBJ2-7; length: 15; D: NA; V: TRBV20-1; size: NA; DNA: TGCAGTGCTAGAGACGTGCGGGGTAGAGGATACGAGCAGTACTTC; CDR3: CSARDVRGRGYEQYF
J: TRBJ2-3; length: 14; D: NA; V: TRBV29-1; size: NA; DNA: TGCAGCGTTGCCACAGTCTCTAGCACAGATACGCAGTATTTT; CDR3: CSVATVSSTDTQYF
J: TRBJ1-4; length: 14; D: NA; V: TRBV12-3/TRBV12-4; size: few; DNA: TGTGCCAGCCGAGACAGGATAGATAATGAAAAACTGTTTTTT; CDR3: CASRDRIDNEKLFF
J: TRBJ1-4; length: 16; D: NA; V: TRBV3-1; size: NA; DNA: TGTGCCAGCAGCCAAGCAGGGGCCGCAGGCCATGAAAAACTGTTTTTT; CDR3: CASSQAGAAGHEKLFF
J: TRBJ2-3; length: 14; D: NA; V: TRBV29-1; size: few; DNA: TGCAGCGTCTACGGGTCAGGGGGCACAGATACGCAGTATTTT; CDR3: CSVYGSGGTDTQYF
J: TRBJ2-7; length: 15; D: TRBD2; V: TRBV20-1; size: NA; DNA: TGCAGTGCTAAACCAACTAGCGGCCTCCGGGGGGAGCAGTACTTC; CDR3: CSAKPTSGLRGEQYF
J: TRBJ2-7; length: 15; D: NA; V: TRBV4-1; size: NA; DNA: TGCGCCAGCAGCCAGCCCGGCGCCGGTCGTGACGAGCAGTACTTC; CDR3: CASSQPGAGRDEQYF
J: TRBJ2-1; length: 15; D: TRBD1; V: TRBV5-1; size: NA; DNA: TGCGCCAGCAGCATTCCGGGACAGGGAAACAATGAGCAGTTCTTC; CDR3: CASSIPGQGNNEQFF
J: TRBJ2-5; length: 14; D: TRBD1; V: TRBV28; size: NA; DNA: TGTGCCTGCATGACAGGGGGCTATCAAGAGACCCAGTACTTC; CDR3: CACMTGGYQETQYF
J: TRBJ1-1; length: 14; D: NA; V: TRBV5-1; size: NA; DNA: TGCGCCAGCAGCCCCCCCTCCATTGGCACTGAAGCTTTCTTT; CDR3: CASSPPSIGTEAFF
J: TRBJ2-7; length: 15; D: TRBD1; V: TRBV12-3/TRBV12-4; size: NA; DNA: TGTGCCAGCAGAATGGACAGGGGAAGAACCTACGAGCAGTACTTC; CDR3: CASRMDRGRTYEQYF
J: TRBJ2-2; length: 15; D: NA; V: TRBV28; size: once; DNA: TGTGCCAGCAGTCCCGGACTGGATAACACCGGGGAGCTGTTTTTT; CDR3: CASSPGLDNTGELFF